Included here is one T cell receptor (beta chain) sequence, with context. Its binding antigen is unknown. Base-call qualities are not available, and no considerably larger clone is one nucleotide away. These data originate in a study of blood T cells in healthy people across ages (dated by TCRdb to about 2015). For the study in its entirety: Template switching captured roughly one uniquely barcoded TCR beta cDNA molecule per two T cells in model experiments. To track age-related changes in TCR beta repertoire diversity, the study relied on deep sequencing normalized with unique cDNA molecular identifiers. Donors were grouped into four age groups: young (average 16 years), middle-aged (over 35), aged (around 66) and long-lived (around 82). Donors of different ages were randomly distributed across sequencing lanes to avoid experimental bias. Using the same blood draw, the study looked at two additional independent replicas of 1 million unique cDNA reads for two donors, one aged 18 to 30 and the other aged 80 or older.

The donors were roughly 40 Caucasian individuals from Russia, aged roughly 6 to 100 years, who were systemically healthy. Each donor gave ten milliliters of peripheral blood, collected into EDTA-treated Vacutainer tubes. Ficoll-Paque density-gradient centrifugation was used to isolate PBMCs, with at least 7 million per sample. Total RNA was extracted from PBMCs with Trizol reagent, with at least 6 micrograms obtained per sample. Naive CD45RAhigh/CD27high T cell percentages were measured by flow cytometry on a PBMC aliquot from every donor. Library creation used 5' RACE. The data were produced on an Illumina HiSeq 2500. A second PCR of about 6 to 11 cycles was performed with a sample-barcoded 5' primer and a J-beta primer mix. Each TCR beta cDNA molecule received a unique molecular identifier from a template-switch 5' adaptor carrying 12 random nucleotides. At least 2.5 million CDR3-containing paired-end reads were obtained from each sample. First-strand cDNA was synthesized from all RNA with the Mint cDNA synthesis kit, primed by a TRBC-specific oligonucleotide. All cDNA was treated with uracil-DNA glycosylase and then went through a first 18-cycle PCR with the universal primers M1SS and BC2_uni_R. The authors' analysis ran thus. Each sample was normalized by randomly selecting 1 million high-quality reads, each carrying a distinct molecular identifier. Reads sharing molecular identifiers were discarded rather than binned into consensus sequences. MiTCR, with a Q25 quality threshold and the strictest error-elimination algorithm, was used for CDR3 identification, clonotype clustering and error correction. Lower-bound total TCR beta diversity was estimated with a nonparametric unseen species model using Euler transformation. TCRdb ran its own pipeline on the public reads, namely fastp trimming at Q25 and MiXCR clone calling, and kept in-frame beta chains. Under each unique CDR3 protein, matching rows form one entry showing the most common genes and DNA. TCRdb's processing, not the authors', yielded these V and J calls. This sample has almost 1 million distinct CDR3 sequences in its table, and roughly 51% of those were observed once. 20% to 25% of the sample belongs to the ten largest clones.

Results the study describes overall, beyond this receptor: Since profiling was done on bulk unsorted PBMCs, naive and antigen-experienced compartments could not be conclusively compared. Compared with the aged group, more naive CD4+ T cells, fewer expanded clones and increased TCR diversity were shown by the long-lived group, suggesting age selection. Estimates of total diversity based on one million sequenced T cells were regarded as lower bounds and as underestimates. Observed TCR beta diversity per million T cells fell roughly linearly with age, and a significant reduction was already apparent by age around 40. The percentage of naive T cells measured by flow cytometry correlated strongly with observed TCR beta diversity. Donor CMV infection status was unknown, potentially confounding age-related changes in expanded clonotypes.

Via the germline V gene, CDR1 is LGHNA and CDR2 YNFKEQ. Deletion took 4 bases off V and 1 base off J, with a span of 16 bases between the germline ends. CDR3 length: 17 amino acids, cysteine to phenylalanine. The sequence is cut down to CDR3 DNA, 51 bases in frame from base 1. The chain is made from TRBV4-2 and TRBJ2-2; the D gene is not confidently resolved. Sample: blood. The sequence derives from an older woman in good health. This receptor carries the CDR3 CASSLLTGDGNTGELFF. The nucleotide sequence reads TGTGCCAGCAGCCTCCTTACTGGGGATGGGAACACCGGGGAGCTGTTTTTT.